The 31 T cell receptor beta chains in this list originate from one sample, sequenced in a study of blood T cell repertoires in COVID-19. Sequenced by immunoSEQ multiplex PCR; TCRdb stores in-frame clones only, minus some. This sample carries 120,000 to 150,000 clones, just under 90% of them seen once, and the ten largest clones take 8.5% to 9.5%. Sequenced input: peripheral blood. These receptor sequences come from a woman aged 45-60 years with active or convalescent COVID-19.

This clone was observed a single time. The chain employs TRBV6-2 or TRBV6-3 and TRBJ1-5, with no clear D. CDR3 length: 12 amino acids. Germline V gene sequence: CDR1 MNHEY, CDR2 SVGEGT. V lost 3 bases, J lost 6 bases, and 6 bases lay in between. This CDR3 is CASSYSPQPQHF. Here the CDR3 DNA reads TGTGCCAGCAGTTATAGCCCTCAGCCCCAGCATTTT.

The chain couples TRBV3-1 (or the pseudogene TRBV3-2) to TRBJ1-1, with a weak D call TRBD1 (5 bases). Trimming removed 0 bases from V and 4 bases from J, with 12 bases in between. CDR3 length: 15 amino acids. Germline CDR1 is LGHDT and CDR2 is YNNKEL (reference sequence). CDR3 sequence reads: CASSQDGGFSTEAFF. The DNA for the CDR3 is TGTGCCAGCAGCCAAGACGGGGGATTCAGCACTGAAGCTTTCTTT.

The chain couples TRBV6-6 to TRBJ1-3; D might be TRBD1 (5 bases). Trimming left V 10 bases short and J 1 base short, with 11 bases between. The CDR3 length is 13 residues. Germline V CDR1 and CDR2: MNHNY, SVGAGI (reference sequence). This CDR3 reads CAISGLSGNTIYF. CDR3 DNA sequence: TGTGCCATCTCAGGGTTATCTGGAAACACCATATATTTT.

This chain connects TRBV25-1 to TRBJ2-2; the match to TRBD1 covers 12 bases. CDR3 length: 16 amino acids. The V gene end was trimmed by 6 bases and the J gene end by 6 bases; junction bases not matched to a gene: 8. Looked up from germline, CDR1 is MGHDK and CDR2 is SYGVNS. The CDR3, as DNA: TGTGCCAGCAGCCTAGGAGGGACAGGGGGCCCCGGGGAGCTGTTTTTT. It translates to CASSLGGTGGPGELFF.

V is TRBV10-3 and J is TRBJ2-1; D call uncertain. Germline V gene data show CDR1 as ENHRY and CDR2 as SYGVKD. The CDR3 covers 19 residues. Trimming left V 0 bases short and J 0 bases short, with 18 bases between. Here the CDR3 DNA reads TGTGCCATCAGTGAGTCGACTCTCGGGTTCCTGAGCTCCTACAATGAGCAGTTCTTC. This codes for CAISESTLGFLSSYNEQFF.

The rearrangement joins TRBV6-2 or TRBV6-3 to TRBJ2-7, with 11 bases that match TRBD2. This CDR3 spans 16 amino acids. The V gene end was trimmed by 4 bases and the J gene end by 2 bases; junction bases not matched to a gene: 7. Germline V gives CDR1 MNHEY, CDR2 SVGEGT. The CDR3 sequence is CASSLPSGGLPYEQYF. Written as DNA, the CDR3 is TGTGCCAGCAGTTTGCCTAGCGGGGGGCTGCCCTACGAGCAGTACTTC.

The chain uses TRBV7-8 and TRBJ1-1; D is perhaps TRBD1 (5 bases). V lost 3 bases to trimming and J lost 1 base, with 9 bases between them. From germline, CDR1 is SGHVS and CDR2 FQNEAQ. This CDR3 spans 14 amino acids. For the CDR3, the DNA is TGTGCCAGCAGCTTGAACCAGGGGAACACTGAAGCTTTCTTT. Encoded protein: CASSLNQGNTEAFF.

This chain links TRBV2 with TRBJ1-1; 8 nucleotides match TRBD1. Germline-derived CDR1 and CDR2 are SNHLY and FYNNEI. V dropped 2 bases and J dropped 8; count of bases not matched to a gene: 7. This CDR3 contains 14 residues. The CDR3, as DNA: TGTGCCAGCAGTGAAACAGGGGGACCCACCGAAGCTTTCTTT. Residues: CASSETGGPTEAFF.

The chain carries TRBV7-8 and TRBJ2-1; 13 bases map to TRBD2. Germline CDR1 and CDR2: SGHVS and FQNEAQ. J gave up 4 bases and V 5 bases, and 5 bases lay outside the gene matches. This CDR3 has 16 amino acids. CDR3 nucleotides: TGTGCCAGCAGCCCCGGACTAGCGGGGGAATACAATGAGCAGTTCTTC. Protein sequence: CASSPGLAGEYNEQFF. The full variable domain, in which reference TRBV7-8 and TRBJ2-1 provide the parts outside the CDR3, is GAGVSQSPRYKVAKRGQDVALRCDPISGHVSLFWYQQALGQGPEFLTYFQNEAQLDKSGLPSDRFFAERPEGSVSTLKIQRTQQEDSAVYLCASSPGLAGEYNEQFFGPGTRLTVL.

The chain uses TRBV14 and TRBJ1-6; 7 bases map to TRBD1. This CDR3 spans 15 amino acids. Germline-derived CDR1 and CDR2 are SGHDN and FVKESK. V shed 2 bases, J shed 8 bases, and the junction held 6 bases outside the gene matches. The CDR3 bases are TGTGCCAGCAGCCAATTTGGACAGGTGTATTCACCCCTCCACTTT. It translates to CASSQFGQVYSPLHF.

The genes are TRBV28 and TRBJ2-1, with a weak D call TRBD2 (6 bases). V lost 1 base and J lost 0, with 16 bases in between. The CDR3 consists of 18 residues. Germline values: CDR1 MDHEN, CDR2 SYDVKM. The DNA of the CDR3 is TGTGCCAGCAGTTTATCGACTTTACGGGGAGGCTCCTACAATGAGCAGTTCTTC. Its protein product is CASSLSTLRGGSYNEQFF.

This chain uses TRBV3-1 (or the pseudogene TRBV3-2) with TRBJ1-2, with 8 bases that match TRBD1. With 6 bases clipped from V and 5 bases from J, the junction kept 8 bases outside the gene matches. Germline loops: CDR1 LGHDT, CDR2 YNNKEL (reference sequence). The CDR3 is 14 amino acids. CDR3 sequence: CASRKTDREYGYTF. The CDR3 bases are TGTGCCAGCAGGAAAACGGACAGGGAATATGGCTACACCTTC.

This sequence joins TRBV7-3 and TRBJ1-1; D is uncertain. Germline CDR1 is SGHTA and CDR2 is FQGTGA. Trimming took 1 base from V and 3 from J, leaving 6 bases between them. The CDR3 sequence is 13 residues long. CDR3 nucleotide sequence: TGTGCCAGCAGCTTAAATGGCCACACTGAAGCTTTCTTT. Amino acid sequence: CASSLNGHTEAFF.

The chain has TRBV15 and TRBJ1-1; tentatively, D is TRBD1 (6 bases). The CDR3 has 14 amino acids. V dropped 1 base and J dropped 1 base, with 7 bases sitting between them. Per germline, CDR1 LNHNV and CDR2 YYDKDF (reference sequence). The CDR3 loop is CATSRGQANTEAFF. The CDR3 DNA is TGTGCCACCAGCAGAGGACAGGCGAACACTGAAGCTTTCTTT.

This chain uses TRBV10-3 with TRBJ2-5; possibly TRBD1 for D (5 bases). Germline V gives CDR1 ENHRY, CDR2 SYGVKD. This CDR3 comprises 13 residues. V lost 3 bases and J 5 bases, leaving 10 bases between the germline ends. CDR3 protein: CAISERGSETQYF. CDR3 in DNA: TGTGCCATCAGTGAAAGGGGTTCCGAGACCCAGTACTTC.

V usage is TRBV7-9 and J usage is TRBJ1-1, with 10 positions matching TRBD1. The germline V gene has CDR1 SEHNR and CDR2 FQNEAQ (reference sequence). Trimming removed 5 bases from V and 0 bases from J; junction bases left unmatched: 0. This CDR3 contains 14 residues. The CDR3: CASSGQGVNTEAFF. CDR3 nucleotides: TGTGCCAGCAGCGGACAGGGGGTGAACACTGAAGCTTTCTTT.

The chain couples TRBV4-3 to TRBJ2-3; 10 positions match TRBD1. Germline V lookup: CDR1 LGHNA, CDR2 YSLEER. V shed 2 bases and J 4 bases; nucleotides not matched to a gene: 6. The CDR3 loop spans 16 amino acids. CDR3 DNA: TGCGCCAGCAGCCAATCGGACAGGGGGTATGCAGATACGCAGTATTTT. It is translated as CASSQSDRGYADTQYF.

The V call is TRBV29-1, the J call TRBJ1-6, with 8 nucleotides matching TRBD1. This CDR3 contains 14 residues. V lost 7 bases to trimming and J lost 6 bases; unmatched junction nucleotides: 8. Germline values: CDR1 SQVTM, CDR2 ANQGSEA. This CDR3 reads CSARTGLPNSPLHF. In nucleotides, the CDR3 is TGCAGCGCTAGGACAGGGCTGCCTAATTCACCCCTCCACTTT.

V is TRBV11-3 and J is TRBJ2-1; perhaps TRBD1 as D (6 bases). The CDR3 is made up of 13 amino acids. Per the germline V gene, CDR1 is SGHNT and CDR2 is YENEEA. V lost 4 bases to trimming and J lost 8 bases, with 12 bases between them. CDR3 loop: CASSSIRGYEQFF. The CDR3 bases are TGTGCCAGCAGCTCAATCAGGGGCTATGAGCAGTTCTTC. Full variable domain (missing parts from reference TRBV11-3 and TRBJ2-1): EAGVVQSPRYKIIEKKQPVAFWCNPISGHNTLYWYLQNLGQGPELLIRYENEEAVDDSQLPKDRFSAERLKGVDSTLKIQPAELGDSAVYLCASSSIRGYEQFFGPGTRLTVL.

This chain joins TRBV27 and TRBJ1-2; the D gene is possibly TRBD1 (6 bases). Germline-derived CDR1 and CDR2 are MNHEY and SMNVEV (reference sequence). The CDR3 has 16 amino acids. V gave up 0 bases and J gave up 4 bases, with 15 bases separating them. CDR3 DNA sequence: TGTGCCAGCAGTTTATCCGGGGGGGCTCTATCCTATGGCTACACCTTC. Translating it yields CASSLSGGALSYGYTF.

V and J are TRBV27 and TRBJ2-3, with TRBD2 matching 10 bases. J was trimmed by 2 bases and V by 5 bases; bases with no gene match: 16. This CDR3 contains 19 residues. In germline, CDR1 is MNHEY, CDR2 SMNVEV (reference sequence). CDR3 sequence reads: CASSTSRLAGDETTDTQYF. The CDR3 DNA is TGTGCCAGCAGTACCTCGAGGCTAGCGGGAGATGAGACCACAGATACGCAGTATTTT.

This clone has only one observation. The chain recombines TRBV6-5 with TRBJ1-2, with D possibly being TRBD1 (6 bases). CDR3 length equals 13 residues. Germline CDR1 and CDR2: MNHEY and SVGAGI. The ends were cut back, 10 bases at V and 1 base at J, with 13 bases in the middle. CDR3 residues: CATARDINYGYTF. Here the CDR3 DNA reads TGTGCCACCGCCCGGGACATTAACTATGGCTACACCTTC.

J is TRBJ2-2 and V is TRBV11-2; TRBD1 might be the D (6 bases). The CDR3 sequence is 16 residues long. In germline, CDR1 is SGHAT, CDR2 FQNNGV. With 5 bases removed from V and 0 bases from J, the gap between germline ends came to 13 bases. CDR3 residues: CASSRSRGTNTGELFF. DNA for the CDR3: TGTGCCAGCAGCCGCTCCAGGGGCACGAACACCGGGGAGCTGTTTTTT.

The chain links TRBV14 to TRBJ1-2; tentatively, D is TRBD1 (6 bases). The CDR3 sequence is 15 residues long. The germline V and J ends were trimmed by 0 bases and 4 bases, with 12 bases remaining between them. The germline V gene has CDR1 SGHDN and CDR2 FVKESK. The CDR3 reads CASSQDQGYLYGYTF. In DNA form, the CDR3 reads TGTGCCAGCAGCCAAGATCAGGGGTACCTCTATGGCTACACCTTC.

This chain links TRBV25-1 with TRBJ1-2; D is undetermined. The CDR3 has 13 amino acids. V lost 0 bases to trimming and J lost 5 bases, with 7 bases between them. Germline assignment: CDR1 MGHDK and CDR2 SYGVNS. CDR3 bases: TGTGCCAGCAGTGAATATTTCGGTTATGGCTACACCTTC. This gives the protein CASSEYFGYGYTF.

CDR3: CASLAGDTQYF. CDR3 DNA sequence: TGTGCCAGCCTCGCAGGGGATACGCAGTATTTT. The genes are TRBV12-3 or TRBV12-4 and TRBJ2-3; maybe TRBD1 (5 bases). Trimming stripped 8 bases from V and 6 bases from J, with 9 bases between. This CDR3 is 11 amino acids long.

V gene TRBV11-1 combines with J gene TRBJ2-1, with no clear D. Germline V gene data show CDR1 as SGHAT and CDR2 as FQDESV (reference sequence). The CDR3 sequence is 14 residues long. Trimming shortened V by 3 bases and J by 1 base, and 7 bases separated the two germline ends. The CDR3 reads CASSFSVSYNEQFF. The CDR3 coding sequence is TGTGCCAGCAGCTTTTCAGTGTCCTACAATGAGCAGTTCTTC.

This clone was seen a single time. The J gene is TRBJ2-7, the V gene TRBV12-3 or TRBV12-4; D remains ambiguous. The length of the CDR3 is 12 residues. Trimming took 2 bases from V and 6 from J, leaving 8 bases between them. CDR3 amino acids: CASSLTSSEQYF. The CDR3, as DNA: TGTGCCAGCAGTTTAACGAGTTCCGAGCAGTACTTC.

Only a few counts were recorded for this clone. The V call is TRBV5-1, the J call TRBJ2-1, with 9 bases aligning to TRBD2. From germline, CDR1 is SGHRS and CDR2 YFSETQ. The CDR3 spans 18 residues. The junction had 15 bases not matched to a gene; V was cut back by 4 bases and J by 4 bases. The CDR3 region has the DNA TGCGCCAGCAGCCGCCTGGCGGGGGGGCTCTTACTATACAATGAGCAGTTCTTC. Translated: CASSRLAGGLLLYNEQFF.

The chain has TRBV14 and TRBJ1-2, with D possibly matching TRBD1 (5 bases). The germline gives CDR1 SGHDN, CDR2 FVKESK. V shed 4 bases and J shed 0 bases, with 12 bases lying between them. This CDR3 comprises 15 residues. CDR3 coding DNA: TGTGCCAGCAGCCCCCGCAGGACAACTAACTATGGCTACACCTTC. Its protein is CASSPRRTTNYGYTF.

J is TRBJ1-6 and V is TRBV30, with D perhaps TRBD1 (5 bases). Trimming took off 4 bases at V and 4 bases at J, with 8 bases between the two ends. The CDR3 has 13 residues. Germline values: CDR1 GTSNPN, CDR2 SVGIG (reference sequence). CDR3 sequence reads: CAWMGGYNSPLHF. The CDR3 region has the DNA TGTGCCTGGATGGGGGGATATAATTCACCCCTCCACTTT.